The table lists the clone carrying this TCR beta chain with a few counts. Antigen unknown. Sorting of CD4+ naive, central memory, regulatory and stem cell-like memory cells was performed via CD45RO/CCR7/CD25/CD127/CD95/CD27. This CDR3 spans 15 amino acids. V lost 2 bases, J lost 2 bases, and 13 bases lay in between. The V gene's germline CDR1 is SGHNT and CDR2 YYREEE (reference sequence). These data belong to a study of beta chain features in type 1 diabetes. Broader study findings: Patients and controls would be equally affected if PCR favored shorter templates. Shorter TCRB CDR3s, moderately but significantly so, marked every one of the four CD4+ subsets in Type 1 diabetes patients.

Expressed TCRB transcripts were sequenced because the entire RNA isolate underwent reverse transcription. The repertoire was sequenced with immunoSEQ multiplex PCR; TCRdb's copy has only in-frame clones and lacks some. The repertoire holds 850,000 to 900,000 clones, with roughly 15% as singletons. This clonotype was obtained from a woman in her late teens or twenties in good health. J is TRBJ1-2 and V is TRBV5-4; D gene uncertain. Sequencing was carried out using naive CD4+ T cells from blood. CDR3 amino acids: CASSFPTPGNYGYTF. CDR3 sequence (DNA): TGTGCCAGCAGCTTCCCCACACCTGGGAACTATGGCTACACCTTC.